Following are 25 T cell receptor beta chains from one sample sequenced in a study of CD8 T cells in Susac syndrome. RNA, at about 0.45 to 1 ug, was reverse transcribed with random hexamers. TCRdb processed the immunoSEQ multiplex PCR reads anew with MiXCR; each CDR3 protein has one entry. The sample has under 350,000 distinct CDR3 sequences; about 90% are singletons. The specimen sequenced was CD4+ T cells from PBMCs. The receptors shown here come from a human donor with multiple sclerosis.

This clonotype turned up a few times. The CDR3, as DNA: TGTGCCAGCAGTTCCCGACTAAACTACAGGACCGAGCCCCAGCATTTT. This translates into CASSSRLNYRTEPQHF. The rearrangement links TRBV6-2 or TRBV6-3 to TRBJ1-5; tentative D call: TRBD1 (5 bases). The germline V gene encodes CDR1 MNHEY and CDR2 SVGEGT. CDR3 length equals 16 residues. Between the trimmed V and J ends, which lost 4 bases and 8 bases, there was a span of 21 bases.

This chain joins TRBV9 and TRBJ1-4; D not resolved. Germline lookup yields CDR1 SGDLS and CDR2 YYNGEE. V shed 4 bases and J shed 5 bases, with 15 bases lying between them. The CDR3 is 15 residues long. CDR3 DNA sequence: TGTGCCAGCAGCCCCTGGTCGGTAGGGAATGAAAAACTGTTTTTT. Translating gives CASSPWSVGNEKLFF.

The chain joins TRBV5-8 to TRBJ1-5, with D unclear. Germline V gives CDR1 SGHTS, CDR2 YDEGEE. The CDR3 contains 17 residues. The germline V and J ends were trimmed by 2 bases and 0 bases, with 15 bases remaining between them. As DNA, the CDR3 is TGTGCCAGCAGCTTAGGCACGGGAACAGTTAGCAATCAGCCCCAGCATTTT. Amino acid sequence: CASSLGTGTVSNQPQHF.

The rearrangement uses TRBV18 and TRBJ2-7, with TRBD1 matching 10 bases. Germline V lookup: CDR1 KGHSH, CDR2 LQKENI. The junction had 1 base not matched to a gene; V was cut back by 2 bases and J by 6 bases. This CDR3 contains 13 residues. The CDR3 coding sequence is TGTGCCAGCTCACCAGGGACAGGGGCCGAGCAGTACTTC. Protein: CASSPGTGAEQYF.

The rearrangement links TRBV5-1 to TRBJ2-7, with TRBD1 matching 7 bases. With 4 bases clipped from V and 3 bases from J, the junction kept 7 bases outside the gene matches. Germline lookup yields CDR1 SGHRS and CDR2 YFSETQ. The CDR3 runs 14 residues. The CDR3 nucleotides are TGCGCCAGCAGCCCGCGGACAGGTCACTACGAGCAGTACTTC. Translation: CASSPRTGHYEQYF. The complete variable domain, with remaining parts taken from reference TRBV5-1 and TRBJ2-7, reads KAGVTQTPRYLIKTRGQQVTLSCSPISGHRSVSWYQQTPGQGLQFLFEYFSETQRNKGNFPGRFSGRQFSNSRSEMNVSTLELGDSALYLCASSPRTGHYEQYFGPGTRLTVT.

This chain joins TRBV2 and TRBJ1-1; TRBD1 matches 9 bases. Germline CDR1 reads SNHLY; CDR2 reads FYNNEI. V shed 5 bases and J 7 bases; nucleotides not matched to a gene: 8. The CDR3 length is 14 residues. As DNA, the CDR3 is TGTGCCAGCAGTTGGGACAGGGCGTATTATGAAGCTTTCTTT. This encodes CASSWDRAYYEAFF. Full variable domain (remainder filled in from reference TRBV2 and TRBJ1-1): EPEVTQTPSHQVTQMGQEVILRCVPISNHLYFYWYRQILGQKVEFLVSFYNNEISEKSEIFDDQFSVERPDGSNFTLKIRSTKLEDSAMYFCASSWDRAYYEAFFGQGTRLTVV.

V usage is TRBV2 and J usage is TRBJ1-5; no clear D. V was clipped by 7 bases and J by 2 bases, with 9 bases between them. There are 13 residues in the CDR3. Germline CDR1 and CDR2: SNHLY and FYNNEI. CDR3 nucleotide sequence: TGTGCCAGCAACTACCGTGGCAATCAGCCCCAGCATTTT. Translation: CASNYRGNQPQHF.

This clonotype was seen more than once but under ten times. The chain employs TRBV6-4 and TRBJ2-2; 12 bases line up with TRBD2. Germline assignment: CDR1 MRHNA and CDR2 SNTAGT. Trimming at V came to 8 bases and at J to 6 bases, leaving 4 bases not matched to a gene. The CDR3 is 14 amino acids. CDR3: CASGRLAGAGELFF. DNA for the CDR3: TGTGCCAGCGGTCGACTAGCGGGAGCCGGGGAGCTGTTTTTT.

V and J are TRBV20-1 and TRBJ2-6; 8 bases fit TRBD1. The CDR3 extends over 15 amino acids. V shed 6 bases, J shed 0 bases, and the junction held 4 bases outside the gene matches. Germline CDR1 DFQATT, CDR2 SNEGSKA (reference sequence). CDR3 protein: CSAPDRASGANVLTF. CDR3 in DNA: TGCAGTGCCCCGGACAGGGCCTCTGGGGCCAACGTCCTGACTTTC.

V is TRBV12-3 or TRBV12-4 and J is TRBJ2-7; D gene ambiguous. The CDR3 sequence is 12 residues long. V shed 6 bases and J shed 2 bases, with 8 bases lying between them. CDR3 protein: CASRMRTYEQYF. DNA of the CDR3: TGTGCCAGCAGGATGCGGACCTACGAGCAGTACTTC.

The chain employs TRBV7-9 and TRBJ2-3; D not certain. The germline CDR1 and CDR2 sequences are SEHNR and FQNEAQ (reference sequence). The CDR3 extends over 15 amino acids. The germline V and J ends were trimmed by 5 bases and 4 bases, with 16 bases remaining between them. The CDR3 sequence: CASSGGPHTADTQYF. The CDR3 DNA is TGTGCCAGCAGCGGCGGACCACATACTGCAGATACGCAGTATTTT.

The chain joins TRBV20-1 to TRBJ1-4, with D maybe TRBD1 (5 bases). Trimming took off 5 bases at V and 5 bases at J, with 15 bases between the two ends. This CDR3 contains 14 residues. In germline, CDR1 is DFQATT, CDR2 SNEGSKA (reference sequence). The CDR3 region has the DNA TGCAGTGCTCCCCTGGGGGGGGTAAATGAAAAACTGTTTTTT. This codes for CSAPLGGVNEKLFF.

The rearrangement joins TRBV29-1 to TRBJ2-7, with 8 bases that match TRBD2. Trimming cost V 4 bases and J 2 bases; bases outside gene matches: 4. CDR3 length: 13 amino acids. CDR1 and CDR2 (germline): SQVTM, ANQGSEA. The CDR3 DNA is TGCAGCGTTGGAGCGGGGGAGCCCTACGAGCAGTACTTC. Its translation is CSVGAGEPYEQYF.

V gene TRBV4-1 combines with J gene TRBJ2-5; weak D call: TRBD2 (6 bases). The CDR3 sequence is 15 residues long. V shed 3 bases and J shed 0 bases, with 11 bases lying between them. CDR1 MGHRA and CDR2 YSYEKL come from the germline V gene. The chain's CDR3 is CASSQKEGHQETQYF. The CDR3 DNA reads TGCGCCAGCAGCCAGAAGGAGGGGCACCAAGAGACCCAGTACTTC.

This clonotype was seen once. J is TRBJ2-5 and V is TRBV7-3; D is perhaps TRBD1 (6 bases). The CDR3 spans 13 residues. Germline CDR1 reads SGHTA; CDR2 reads FQGTGA. V lost 4 bases and J lost 4, with 10 bases in between. CDR3 in DNA: TGTGCCAGCAGCTCTACAGGGCCAGAGACCCAGTACTTC. Its translation: CASSSTGPETQYF.

The rearrangement joins TRBV19 to TRBJ1-5; 7 nucleotides match TRBD1. The germline V gene has CDR1 LNHDA and CDR2 SQIVND (reference sequence). This CDR3 has 15 amino acids. The ends lost 6 bases at V and 2 bases at J; junction bases unmatched: 7. The CDR3 coding sequence is TGTGCCAGTAGACGGGAGGGGACAGGCAATCAGCCCCAGCATTTT. Protein sequence: CASRREGTGNQPQHF. Combining the CDR3 with reference TRBV19 and TRBJ1-5 gives the whole variable domain DGGITQSPKYLFRKEGQNVTLSCEQNLNHDAMYWYRQDPGQGLRLIYYSQIVNDFQKGDIAEGYSVSREKKESFPLTVTSAQKNPTAFYLCASRREGTGNQPQHFGDGTRLSIL.

The V gene is TRBV6-1, the J gene TRBJ2-3; TRBD2 aligns across 8 bases. V shed 8 bases, J shed 2 bases, and the junction held 12 bases outside the gene matches. CDR1 is MNHNS and CDR2 is SASEGT in the germline V gene. The CDR3 consists of 16 residues. This chain's CDR3 is CASLKKSGGLTDTQYF. DNA for the CDR3: TGTGCCAGCCTGAAGAAAAGCGGGGGACTCACAGATACGCAGTATTTT.

The genes are TRBV19 and TRBJ1-2; D possibly corresponds to TRBD1 (6 bases). Germline assignment: CDR1 LNHDA and CDR2 SQIVND (reference sequence). The CDR3 totals 15 residues. V dropped 5 bases and J dropped 2 bases, with 15 bases sitting between them. Here the CDR3 reads CASSGDTRANYGYTF. Written as DNA, the CDR3 is TGTGCCAGTAGTGGGGACACCAGGGCAAACTATGGCTACACCTTC.

The genes are TRBV7-2 and TRBJ2-3; tentative D call: TRBD2 (5 bases). V lost 7 bases to trimming and J lost 0 bases, with 14 bases between them. This CDR3 has 15 amino acids. Germline CDR1 is SGHTA and CDR2 is FQGNSA. The CDR3 DNA follows: TGTGCCAGCACCCTAGCTCCGGCGAGCACAGATACGCAGTATTTT. This sequence encodes CASTLAPASTDTQYF. Combining the CDR3 with reference TRBV7-2 and TRBJ2-3 gives the whole variable domain GAGVSQSPSNKVTEKGKDVELRCDPISGHTALYWYRQSLGQGLEFLIYFQGNSAPDKSGLPSDRFSAERTGGSVSTLTIQRTQQEDSAVYLCASTLAPASTDTQYFGPGTRLTVL.

The rearrangement links TRBV20-1 to TRBJ2-3; 13 bases are shared with TRBD2. V gave up 5 bases and J gave up 7 bases; unmatched junction bases: 6. Germline V gene data show CDR1 as DFQATT and CDR2 as SNEGSKA (reference sequence). There are 14 residues in the CDR3. The chain's CDR3 is CSALLAGGPYTQYF. The CDR3 region has the DNA TGCAGTGCTCTACTAGCGGGGGGGCCGTATACGCAGTATTTT.

This chain links TRBV20-1 with TRBJ1-3; D is ambiguous. Trimming left V 3 bases short and J 4 bases short, with 4 bases between. From germline, CDR1 is DFQATT and CDR2 SNEGSKA (reference sequence). The CDR3 length is 11 residues. CDR3 sequence (DNA): TGCAGTGCTAGTGGAGGAAACACCATATATTTT. Protein sequence: CSASGGNTIYF.

The chain is built from TRBV18 and TRBJ1-4; 10 nucleotides align to TRBD1. This CDR3 spans 17 amino acids. The ends lost 5 bases at V and 8 bases at J; junction bases unmatched: 14. Germline CDR1 is KGHSH and CDR2 is LQKENI. CDR3 coding DNA: TGTGCCAGCTCAGAGGACAGGGGGAAGTCGTCAAGGGAAAAACTGTTTTTT. Residues: CASSEDRGKSSREKLFF.

The chain combines TRBV7-6 with TRBJ2-3, with 8 positions matching TRBD2. This CDR3 is built from 15 residues. The germline CDR1 and CDR2 sequences are SGHVS and FNYEAQ. J gave up 0 bases and V 5 bases, and 4 bases lay outside the gene matches. The CDR3 DNA is TGTGCCAGCAGCCGACTAGCGTCTAGCACAGATACGCAGTATTTT. It yields the protein CASSRLASSTDTQYF.

This sequence joins TRBV29-1 and TRBJ2-3; 8 bases map to TRBD2. The trim removed 6 bases at V and 3 bases at J, leaving 11 bases unmatched. CDR1 is SQVTM and CDR2 is ANQGSEA in the germline V gene. The CDR3 sequence is 15 residues long. The CDR3 loop reads CSVSLGSGNTDTQYF. DNA for the CDR3: TGCAGCGTCTCCTTGGGTAGCGGGAATACAGATACGCAGTATTTT.

The sample holds one count of this clonotype. The chain's CDR3 is CASSSDSGNTGELFF. The CDR3 DNA follows: TGCGCCAGCAGCTCGGATAGCGGGAACACCGGGGAGCTGTTTTTT. V usage is TRBV5-1 and J usage is TRBJ2-2, with D maybe TRBD2 (6 bases). This CDR3 is 15 amino acids long. The V end was cut by 3 bases, the J end by 1 base, with 10 bases between. The germline V gene encodes CDR1 SGHRS and CDR2 YFSETQ.